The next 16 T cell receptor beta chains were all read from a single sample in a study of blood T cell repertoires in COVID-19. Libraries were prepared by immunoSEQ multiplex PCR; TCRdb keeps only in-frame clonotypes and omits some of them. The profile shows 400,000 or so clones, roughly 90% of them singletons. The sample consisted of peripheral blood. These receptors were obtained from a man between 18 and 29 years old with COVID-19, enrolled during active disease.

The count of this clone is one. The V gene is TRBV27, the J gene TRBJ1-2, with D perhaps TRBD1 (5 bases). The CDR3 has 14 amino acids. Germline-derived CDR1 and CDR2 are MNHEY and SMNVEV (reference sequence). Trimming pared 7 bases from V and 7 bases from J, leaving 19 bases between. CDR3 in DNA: TGTGCCAGCAACCCGGTGGGGGGAATGGCTGGCTACACCTTC. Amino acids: CASNPVGGMAGYTF.

CDR3 nucleotide sequence: TGTGCCAGCAGCTTAGAACTAGCGGGGGGTGTAGTCGGGGAGCTGTTTTTT. This translates into CASSLELAGGVVGELFF. The gene calls are TRBV11-2 and TRBJ2-2, with 12 bases that match TRBD2. The CDR3 consists of 17 residues. The germline V gene has CDR1 SGHAT and CDR2 FQNNGV. The junction had 6 bases not matched to a gene; V was cut back by 0 bases and J by 7 bases. Filled out from reference TRBV11-2 and TRBJ2-2, the complete variable domain reads EAGVAQSPRYKIIEKRQSVAFWCNPISGHATLYWYQQILGQGPKLLIQFQNNGVVDDSQLPKDRFSAERLKGVDSTLKIQPAKLEDSAVYLCASSLELAGGVVGELFFGEGSRLTVL.

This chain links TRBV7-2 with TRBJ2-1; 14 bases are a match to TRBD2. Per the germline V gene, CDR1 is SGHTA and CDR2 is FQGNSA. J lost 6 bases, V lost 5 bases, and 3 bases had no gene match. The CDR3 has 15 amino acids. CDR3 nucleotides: TGTGCCAGCAGCCCGGGACTAGCGGGGGCCAATGAGCAGTTCTTC. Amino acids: CASSPGLAGANEQFF.

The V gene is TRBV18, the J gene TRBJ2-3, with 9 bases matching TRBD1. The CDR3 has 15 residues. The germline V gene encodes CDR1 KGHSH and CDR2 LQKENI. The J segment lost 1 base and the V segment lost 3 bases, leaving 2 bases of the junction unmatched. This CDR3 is CASSPTGGGTDTQYF. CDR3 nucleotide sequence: TGTGCCAGCTCACCCACAGGGGGCGGCACAGATACGCAGTATTTT.

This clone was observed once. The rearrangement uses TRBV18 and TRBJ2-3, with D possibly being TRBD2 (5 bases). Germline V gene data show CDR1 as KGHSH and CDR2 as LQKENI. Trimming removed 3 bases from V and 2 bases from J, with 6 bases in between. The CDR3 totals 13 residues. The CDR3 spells CASSPRVTDTQYF. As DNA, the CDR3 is TGTGCCAGCTCACCGCGGGTCACAGATACGCAGTATTTT.

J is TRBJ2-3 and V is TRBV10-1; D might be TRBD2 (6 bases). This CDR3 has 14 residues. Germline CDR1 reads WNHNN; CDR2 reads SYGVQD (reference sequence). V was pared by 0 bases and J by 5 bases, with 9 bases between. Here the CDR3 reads CASSESVGGDTQYF. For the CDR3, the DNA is TGCGCCAGCAGTGAGTCTGTCGGGGGAGATACGCAGTATTTT.

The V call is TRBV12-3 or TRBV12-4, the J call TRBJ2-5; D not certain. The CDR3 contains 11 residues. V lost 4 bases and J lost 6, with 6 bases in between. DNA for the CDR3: TGTGCCAGCAGTTCTGTTCAGACCCAGTACTTC. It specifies CASSSVQTQYF.

The CDR3 DNA follows: TGTGCCAGCAGCCGACCTCCGGGACAGCCGAACACCGGGGAGCTGTTTTTT. Amino acids: CASSRPPGQPNTGELFF. This chain uses TRBV3-1 (or the pseudogene TRBV3-2) with TRBJ2-2; 7 bases fit TRBD1. Losses at the gene ends were 4 bases for V and 0 bases for J; bases not matched to a gene: 8. The CDR3 contains 17 residues. In germline, CDR1 is LGHDT, CDR2 YNNKEL (reference sequence).

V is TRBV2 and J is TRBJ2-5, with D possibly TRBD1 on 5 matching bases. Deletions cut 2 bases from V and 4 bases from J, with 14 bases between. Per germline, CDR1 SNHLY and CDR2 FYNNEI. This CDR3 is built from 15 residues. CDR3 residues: CASSERGGGGETQYF. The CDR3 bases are TGTGCCAGCAGTGAAAGGGGTGGTGGCGGAGAGACCCAGTACTTC.

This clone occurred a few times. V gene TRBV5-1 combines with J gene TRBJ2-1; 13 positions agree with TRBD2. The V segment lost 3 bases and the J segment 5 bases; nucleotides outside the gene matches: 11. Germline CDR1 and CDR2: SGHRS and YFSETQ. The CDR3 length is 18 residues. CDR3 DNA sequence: TGCGCCAGCAGCTACACTAGCGGGGGGGCAATTAGGAACAATGAGCAGTTCTTC. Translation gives CASSYTSGGAIRNNEQFF.

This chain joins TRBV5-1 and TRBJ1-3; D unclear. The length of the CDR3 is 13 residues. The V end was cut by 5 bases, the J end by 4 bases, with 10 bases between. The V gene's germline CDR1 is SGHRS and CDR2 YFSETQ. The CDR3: CASRPEAGNTIYF. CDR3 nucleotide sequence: TGCGCCAGCAGGCCCGAAGCAGGAAACACCATATATTTT.

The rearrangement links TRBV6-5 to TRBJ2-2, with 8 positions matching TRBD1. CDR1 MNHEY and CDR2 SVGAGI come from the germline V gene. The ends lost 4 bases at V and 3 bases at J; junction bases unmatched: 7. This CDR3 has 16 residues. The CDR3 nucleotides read TGTGCCAGCAGTTCCGGCAGGGGGCTGGACACCGGGGAGCTGTTTTTT. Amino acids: CASSSGRGLDTGELFF.

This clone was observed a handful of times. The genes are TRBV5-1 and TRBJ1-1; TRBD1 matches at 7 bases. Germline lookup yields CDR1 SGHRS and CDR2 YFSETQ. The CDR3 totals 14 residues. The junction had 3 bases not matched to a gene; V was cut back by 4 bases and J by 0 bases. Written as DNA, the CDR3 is TGCGCCAGCAGCGGAGGGACAGTGAACACTGAAGCTTTCTTT. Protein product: CASSGGTVNTEAFF. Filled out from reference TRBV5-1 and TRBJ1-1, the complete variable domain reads KAGVTQTPRYLIKTRGQQVTLSCSPISGHRSVSWYQQTPGQGLQFLFEYFSETQRNKGNFPGRFSGRQFSNSRSEMNVSTLELGDSALYLCASSGGTVNTEAFFGQGTRLTVV.

CDR3 sequence reads: CASSRLAEYNEQFF. The CDR3 nucleotides are TGTGCCAGTAGTAGACTAGCGGAGTACAATGAGCAGTTCTTC. The rearrangement uses TRBV19 and TRBJ2-1, with 9 positions matching TRBD2. Germline V gives CDR1 LNHDA, CDR2 SQIVND (reference sequence). The CDR3 totals 14 residues. Trimming removed 4 bases from V and 4 bases from J; junction bases left unmatched: 2.

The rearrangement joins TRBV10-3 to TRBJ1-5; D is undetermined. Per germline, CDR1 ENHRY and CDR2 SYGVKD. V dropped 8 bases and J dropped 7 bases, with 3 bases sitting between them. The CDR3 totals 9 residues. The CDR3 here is CAIGQPQHF. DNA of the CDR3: TGTGCCATCGGCCAGCCCCAGCATTTT.

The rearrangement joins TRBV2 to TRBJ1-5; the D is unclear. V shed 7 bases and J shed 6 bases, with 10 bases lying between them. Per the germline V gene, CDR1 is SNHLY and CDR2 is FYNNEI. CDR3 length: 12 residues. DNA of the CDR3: TGTGCCAGCACGGCAGGAAGTCAGCCCCAGCATTTT. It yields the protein CASTAGSQPQHF.